The clone carrying this T cell receptor (beta chain) was seen a single time. This record belongs to a study of blood T cell repertoires in COVID-19. Study context: Whether acute or convalescent, the COVID-19 samples came from the United States, Italy and Spain.

Those enrolled in Seattle joined during active infection and were followed longitudinally afterward. How the authors handled the data: Amplification from reference gene primers served as the basis for estimated nucleated cell counts. Sequencing was performed with immunoSEQ multiplex PCR; in TCRdb, only in-frame clones are kept and a portion is missing. Clone size and V and J calls were adopted from that table, with D and trimming inferred from the DNA. The table has 200,000 to 250,000 clones, 75% to 85% seen once. V trimming: 2 bases; J trimming: 7 bases; junction bases outside the gene matches: 9. The CDR3 covers 17 residues. Per germline, CDR1 SGHAT and CDR2 FQNNGV.

The gene calls are TRBV11-2 and TRBJ1-6; TRBD1 aligns across 9 bases. The sequenced sample was peripheral blood. The sequence was collected from a woman between 65 and 79 years old with COVID-19, enrolled during active disease. The CDR3 DNA reads TGTGCCAGCAGCTTATACCCCTTAGACAGGGGGAATTCACCCCTCCACTTT. It yields the protein CASSLYPLDRGNSPLHF.